Listed below are T cell receptor beta chains from one sample, sequenced in a study of blood T cell repertoires in COVID-19. The repertoire was sequenced with immunoSEQ multiplex PCR; TCRdb's copy has only in-frame clones and lacks some. The repertoire has about 39,000 clones, 91% of them found once; the top ten carry approximately 2.1%. The sequencing input was peripheral blood. All receptors come from a man aged 45-60 years with active COVID-19. Both conserved end residues are part of each CDR3.

v_gene: TRBV4-1; j_gene: TRBJ2-2; CDR3aa: CASSLRGLAGGGGELFF
v_gene: TRBV5-1; j_gene: TRBJ1-2; CDR3aa: CASSLGDSNYGYTF
v_gene: TRBV29-1; j_gene: TRBJ1-2; CDR3aa: CSVGQLHGYTF
v_gene: TRBV6-5; j_gene: TRBJ1-6; CDR3aa: CASSYTGQENSPLHF
v_gene: TRBV11-2; j_gene: TRBJ2-7; CDR3aa: CASSLDHNSYEQYF
v_gene: TRBV6-5; j_gene: TRBJ1-2; CDR3aa: CASSRNRGRDGYTF
v_gene: TRBV19; j_gene: TRBJ2-2; CDR3aa: CASSLQGANGELFF
v_gene: TRBV27; j_gene: TRBJ2-7; CDR3aa: CASSILAGGLYEQYF
v_gene: TRBV9; j_gene: TRBJ1-2; CDR3aa: CASSVAGPYGYTF
v_gene: TRBV29-1; j_gene: TRBJ2-7; CDR3aa: CSVERGNEQYF
v_gene: TRBV9; j_gene: TRBJ2-3; CDR3aa: CASSPGPYLGTDTQYF
v_gene: TRBV18; j_gene: TRBJ1-4; CDR3aa: CASRAGGYIEKLFF
v_gene: TRBV3-1/TRBV3-2; j_gene: TRBJ2-1; CDR3aa: CASSQDYGTTLKNEQFF
v_gene: TRBV3-1/TRBV3-2; j_gene: TRBJ1-1; CDR3aa: CASSLILRNTEAFF
v_gene: TRBV6-4; j_gene: TRBJ1-6; CDR3aa: CASSDSSGGAGSPLHF
v_gene: TRBV18; j_gene: TRBJ2-2; CDR3aa: CASSPGSGNTGELFF
v_gene: TRBV6-2/TRBV6-3; j_gene: TRBJ1-1; CDR3aa: CASSSQLTPWKNTEAFF
v_gene: TRBV30; j_gene: TRBJ2-7; CDR3aa: CAWSGGGSSYEQYF
v_gene: TRBV19; j_gene: TRBJ2-4; CDR3aa: CASNPQGTKNIQYF
v_gene: TRBV7-9; j_gene: TRBJ2-5; CDR3aa: CASSSLTGSQRETQYF
v_gene: TRBV6-2/TRBV6-3; j_gene: TRBJ2-7; CDR3aa: CASSYGTSGYEQYF
v_gene: TRBV18; j_gene: TRBJ2-1; CDR3aa: CASSPPRTETRGINEQFF
v_gene: TRBV6-6; j_gene: TRBJ1-1; CDR3aa: CASSYSGVGGTEAFF
v_gene: TRBV19; j_gene: TRBJ1-5; CDR3aa: CASSISGGSNQPQHF
v_gene: TRBV2; j_gene: TRBJ1-1; CDR3aa: CASSPNPTVMNTEAFF
v_gene: TRBV11-2; j_gene: TRBJ2-5; CDR3aa: CASSLDGRRVGRAQYF
v_gene: TRBV28; j_gene: TRBJ1-2; CDR3aa: CASSTGGNYGYTF
v_gene: TRBV11-2; j_gene: TRBJ2-4; CDR3aa: CASSLVRGKNIQYF
v_gene: TRBV11-2; j_gene: TRBJ1-6; CDR3aa: CASGRTGGAPLHF
v_gene: TRBV30; j_gene: TRBJ1-5; CDR3aa: CAWSLEGPYQPQHF
v_gene: TRBV6-1; j_gene: TRBJ2-1; CDR3aa: CASSEGTGGNEQFF
v_gene: TRBV2; j_gene: TRBJ2-7; CDR3aa: CASKILLSGGEQYF
v_gene: TRBV5-6; j_gene: TRBJ1-4; CDR3aa: CASSLFGGTGNEKLFF
v_gene: TRBV5-5; j_gene: TRBJ2-7; CDR3aa: CASSPYLGQSSYEQYF
v_gene: TRBV18; j_gene: TRBJ2-3; CDR3aa: CASSLFGGAGERVTDTQYF
v_gene: TRBV30; j_gene: TRBJ2-1; CDR3aa: CAWRGGFFNEQFF
v_gene: TRBV5-8; j_gene: TRBJ2-3; CDR3aa: CASSLMGLANTDTQYF
v_gene: TRBV5-1; j_gene: TRBJ1-1; CDR3aa: CASSWSGGTAEAFF
v_gene: TRBV4-2; j_gene: TRBJ2-7; CDR3aa: CASSQDVGVPSQGYEQYF
v_gene: TRBV30; j_gene: TRBJ1-4; CDR3aa: CAWSVRGARGEKLFF
v_gene: TRBV5-1; j_gene: TRBJ2-1; CDR3aa: CASTVGGTPQFF